The 14 T cell receptor beta chains presented below share a single source sample, sequenced in a study of blood T cell repertoires in COVID-19. This table comes from immunoSEQ multiplex PCR, and its TCRdb copy is limited to in-frame clones, with some not included. The data hold fewer than 200,000 clones, with 70% to 80% observed a single time. The sample taken for sequencing was peripheral blood. The receptors shown here come from a woman aged 45-65 years with active or convalescent COVID-19.

V is TRBV9 and J is TRBJ2-3, with TRBD2 matching over 9 bases. This CDR3 is 16 amino acids long. V gave up 4 bases and J gave up 3 bases; unmatched junction bases: 9. Germline V gives CDR1 SGDLS, CDR2 YYNGEE. The CDR3 coding sequence is TGTGCCAGCAGCTACGAGGCGGGAGGGGTGACAGATACGCAGTATTTT. Its protein is CASSYEAGGVTDTQYF.

The chain couples TRBV14 to TRBJ2-1; D uncertain. This CDR3 region has 11 residues. Germline V gives CDR1 SGHDN, CDR2 FVKESK. The V gene lost 2 bases and the J gene lost 6 bases, with 2 bases spanning the gap. This CDR3 reads CASSQLNEQFF. The CDR3 DNA follows: TGTGCCAGCAGCCAACTCAATGAGCAGTTCTTC.

This clone was counted a single time. The V and J genes are TRBV15 and TRBJ2-5; TRBD2 might be the D (5 bases). The germline V gene encodes CDR1 LNHNV and CDR2 YYDKDF (reference sequence). V lost 0 bases, J lost 4 bases, and 12 bases lay in between. CDR3 size: 15 residues. CDR3 in DNA: TGTGCCACCAGCAGAGATCCCGGGGTCCCAGAGACCCAGTACTTC. Its protein is CATSRDPGVPETQYF. The variable domain in full, with the rest retrieved from reference TRBV15 and TRBJ2-5, is DAMVIQNPRYQVTQFGKPVTLSCSQTLNHNVMYWYQQKSSQAPKLLFHYYDKDFNNEADTPDNFQSRRPNTSFCFLDIRSPGLGDTAMYLCATSRDPGVPETQYFGPGTRLLVL.

This clone was observed a single time. The V gene is TRBV4-3, the J gene TRBJ1-1; 7 bases align to TRBD1. V dropped 3 bases and J dropped 4; count of bases not matched to a gene: 14. CDR1 LGHNA and CDR2 YSLEER come from the germline V gene. The CDR3 loop spans 17 amino acids. CDR3 sequence reads: CASSHFRRGRGGTEAFF. The CDR3 nucleotides read TGCGCCAGCAGCCATTTCAGAAGGGGGCGAGGGGGCACTGAAGCTTTCTTT.

The J gene is TRBJ1-4, the V gene TRBV5-1; D unresolved. Germline CDR1 and CDR2: SGHRS and YFSETQ. Trimming shortened V by 0 bases and J by 5 bases, and 5 bases separated the two germline ends. The CDR3 length is 13 residues. CDR3 loop: CASSLERNEKLFF. The CDR3 DNA sequence: TGCGCCAGCAGCTTGGAGCGAAATGAAAAACTGTTTTTT.

The chain carries TRBV19 and TRBJ2-3; D possibly corresponds to TRBD2 (7 bases). CDR3 length: 16 residues. Deletions cut 1 base from V and 7 bases from J, with 18 bases between. CDR1 and CDR2 from the germline V gene are LNHDA and SQIVND (reference sequence). The DNA of the CDR3 is TGTGCCAGTAGTATAGGGGGGGGCACTCCGGCCCATACGCAGTATTTT. It codes for CASSIGGGTPAHTQYF.

This chain uses TRBV12-5 with TRBJ1-6; 8 positions match TRBD1. Germline CDR1 and CDR2: LGHNT and FRNRAP. The J segment lost 9 bases and the V segment lost 5 bases, leaving 9 bases of the junction unmatched. This CDR3 contains 15 residues. DNA for the CDR3: TGTGCTAGTGGTCCCGGAACAGGGGGAACTTCACCCCTCCACTTT. This translates into CASGPGTGGTSPLHF.

The chain combines TRBV5-1 with TRBJ1-4, with D possibly matching TRBD1 (5 bases). Per the germline V gene, CDR1 is SGHRS and CDR2 is YFSETQ. This CDR3 has 15 amino acids. V shed 4 bases and J shed 4 bases, with 14 bases lying between them. This chain's CDR3 is CASSPGGSNNEKLFF. The DNA for the CDR3 is TGCGCCAGCAGCCCGGGGGGGAGCAATAATGAAAAACTGTTTTTT.

The rearrangement links TRBV7-2 to TRBJ2-1; tentative D call: TRBD2 (6 bases). Trimming shortened V by 1 base and J by 4 bases, and 14 bases separated the two germline ends. Germline V gives CDR1 SGHTA, CDR2 FQGNSA. This CDR3 comprises 16 residues. The CDR3 is CASSLEETRGYNEQFF. The CDR3 DNA follows: TGTGCCAGCAGCTTAGAGGAGACTAGGGGTTACAATGAGCAGTTCTTC.

V is TRBV19 and J is TRBJ1-5; D perhaps matches TRBD1 (5 bases). In germline, CDR1 is LNHDA, CDR2 SQIVND (reference sequence). CDR3 length: 13 amino acids. The V and J ends lost 7 bases and 5 bases respectively, with 12 bases between them. This CDR3 reads CASTFSRDQPQHF. CDR3 nucleotide sequence: TGTGCCAGTACCTTCTCCAGGGATCAGCCCCAGCATTTT.

The chain uses TRBV7-9 and TRBJ2-1, with 15 bases matching TRBD2. This CDR3 contains 17 residues. Germline-derived CDR1 and CDR2 are SEHNR and FQNEAQ (reference sequence). Germline trimming cut 5 bases from V and 2 bases from J; bases unmatched to any gene: 4. Here the CDR3 DNA reads TGTGCCAGCAGCACGGGACTAGCGGGGGGCACCTACAATGAGCAGTTCTTC. Encoded protein: CASSTGLAGGTYNEQFF.

Worth noting for this clone: The same CDR3 arises from other DNA sequences in this sample as well. The chain couples TRBV19 to TRBJ1-5, with unresolved D. CDR3 length equals 13 residues. Trimming removed 3 bases at V and 2 bases at J, with 5 bases between. CDR1 is LNHDA, CDR2 SQIVND, per germline (reference sequence). DNA of the CDR3: TGTGCCAGTAGTATCGGTGGCAATCAGCCCCAGCATTTT. This encodes CASSIGGNQPQHF.

The chain employs TRBV24-1 and TRBJ1-5, with D hard to call. V was trimmed by 9 bases and J by 0 bases, leaving 14 bases between them. The CDR3 is made up of 15 amino acids. Germline lookup yields CDR1 KGHDR and CDR2 SFDVKD. The CDR3, as DNA: TGTGCCACCCGTCGTAAGAGGGATAGCAATCAGCCCCAGCATTTT. Its protein is CATRRKRDSNQPQHF.

This clone has a single count. The CDR3 bases are TGTGCCATCCCTAACTCGGCCAAAAACATTCAGTACTTC. Its translation: CAIPNSAKNIQYF. The chain joins TRBV9 to TRBJ2-4; D gene ambiguous. CDR1 is SGDLS and CDR2 is YYNGEE in the germline V gene. The CDR3 runs to 13 residues. The V end was cut by 9 bases, the J end by 1 base, with 11 bases between.